The TCR beta chain under discussion was sequenced for a study of control samples from healthy donors and cancer patients. Only in-frame clones appear in the TCRdb table, and some are missing; sequencing was by immunoSEQ multiplex PCR. The sample includes some 90,000 clones, approximately 91% of them seen just once. V shed 0 bases and J shed 6 bases, with 6 bases lying between them. CDR1 and CDR2 from the germline V gene are LGHDT and YNNKEL (reference sequence). This CDR3 comprises 13 residues. This clonotype was sampled from a woman aged 55-70 years in good health. The sequenced sample was blood. V gene TRBV3-1 (or the pseudogene TRBV3-2) combines with J gene TRBJ1-5; D may be TRBD1 (6 bases). The CDR3 DNA sequence: TGTGCCAGCAGCCAAGAGGGGGCTCAGCCCCAGCATTTT. This translates into CASSQEGAQPQHF.